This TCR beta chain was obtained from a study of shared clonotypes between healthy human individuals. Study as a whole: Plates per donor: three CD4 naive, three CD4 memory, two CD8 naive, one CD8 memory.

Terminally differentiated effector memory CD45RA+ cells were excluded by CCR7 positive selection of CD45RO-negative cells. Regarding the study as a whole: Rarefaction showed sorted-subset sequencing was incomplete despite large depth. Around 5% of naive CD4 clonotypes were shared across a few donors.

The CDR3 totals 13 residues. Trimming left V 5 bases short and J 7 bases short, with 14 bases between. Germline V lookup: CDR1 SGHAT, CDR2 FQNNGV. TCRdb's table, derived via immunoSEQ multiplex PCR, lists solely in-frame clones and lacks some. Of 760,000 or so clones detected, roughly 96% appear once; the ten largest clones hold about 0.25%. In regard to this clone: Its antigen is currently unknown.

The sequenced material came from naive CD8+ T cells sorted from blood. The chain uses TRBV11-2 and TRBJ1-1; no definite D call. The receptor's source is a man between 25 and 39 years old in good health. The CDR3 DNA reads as TGTGCCAGCAGCGGTCAGTTAGCCTTTGAAGCTTTCTTT. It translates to CASSGQLAFEAFF.